These 22 T cell receptor beta chains were all obtained from the same sample, sequenced in a study of early T cells in non-severe SARS-CoV-2 infection. TCRdb independently ran MiXCR on the 5' RACE reads; one entry per CDR3 protein. The sample lists about 97,000 distinct CDR3 sequences; about 12% were seen once. The specimen sequenced was whole blood. Every receptor here comes from an adult who was a healthcare worker with PCR-confirmed SARS-CoV-2 infection or an uninfected control (not recorded which).

This clonotype was observed a handful of times. The chain carries TRBV3-1 and TRBJ1-4; 7 bases are shared with TRBD1. CDR1 LGHDT and CDR2 YNNKEL come from the germline V gene (reference sequence). The V and J ends lost 5 bases and 14 bases, in that order; junction bases with no gene match: 8. The CDR3 is made up of 12 amino acids. The CDR3 is CASSASGTVLFF. Written as DNA, the CDR3 is TGTGCCAGCAGCGCTTCCGGGACAGTCCTGTTTTTT.

This clonotype was seen a few times. An end of the junction differs from the germline gene, which may be a read error. The rearrangement links TRBV7-4 to TRBJ2-5; unclear D gene. This CDR3 comprises 11 residues. From germline, CDR1 is SGHVT and CDR2 SQSDAQ. In DNA, the CDR3 is TGTGCCAGCAATAGTTCGGCGACAACACCATTC. Encoded protein: CASNSSATTPF. Together with reference TRBV7-4 and TRBJ2-5, the CDR3 gives the full variable domain: GAGVSQSPRYKVAKRGRDVALRCDSISGHVTLYWYRQTLGQGSEVLTYSQSDAQRDKSGRPSGRFSAERPERSVSTLKIQRTEQGDSAVYLCASNSSATTPFGPGTRLLVL.

Many counts were recorded for this clonotype. The chain recombines TRBV28 with TRBJ2-7; no definite D call. The germline V gene has CDR1 MDHEN and CDR2 SYDVKM. V was clipped by 2 bases and J by 5 bases, with 13 bases between them. The CDR3 covers 14 residues. The CDR3 loop reads CASSLIRVRHEQYF. CDR3 DNA sequence: TGTGCCAGCAGTTTAATTAGGGTGAGACACGAGCAGTACTTC.

Many counts were recorded for this clonotype. The rearrangement joins TRBV15 to TRBJ2-1, with TRBD2 matching 8 bases. The CDR3 has 18 amino acids. The germline V gene has CDR1 LNHNV and CDR2 YYDKDF (reference sequence). V shed 0 bases, J shed 4 bases, and the junction held 11 bases outside the gene matches. CDR3 coding DNA: TGTGCCACCAGCAGAGATCTCCCGGGACTAGGGGCATACAATGAGCAGTTCTTC. The encoded protein is CATSRDLPGLGAYNEQFF.

This clonotype showed up many times. The chain carries TRBV10-3 and TRBJ1-1; D perhaps matches TRBD1 (6 bases). The ends were cut back, 3 bases at V and 11 bases at J, with 16 bases in the middle. Germline CDR1 is ENHRY and CDR2 is SYGVKD. The CDR3 is 13 residues long. In DNA, the CDR3 is TGTGCCATCAGTGATCCCAGGAGACAGGAGGCTTTCTTT. It is translated as CAISDPRRQEAFF.

This clonotype was found many times. Written as DNA, the CDR3 is TGCGCCAGCAGCCAAACGATAAGCGATACGCAGTATTTT. Translated: CASSQTISDTQYF. This chain links TRBV4-1 with TRBJ2-3; D call uncertain. CDR1 is MGHRA, CDR2 YSYEKL, per germline. CDR3 length: 13 amino acids. V was pared by 2 bases and J by 6 bases, with 9 bases between.

The V and J genes are TRBV14 and TRBJ2-5; D is unclear. Germline loops: CDR1 SGHDN, CDR2 FVKESK. This CDR3 contains 13 residues. Trimming stripped 2 bases from V and 5 bases from J, with 9 bases between. The CDR3 sequence: CASSQLDGETQYF. In DNA form, the CDR3 reads TGTGCCAGCAGCCAACTAGACGGGGAGACCCAGTACTTC.

There are a few counts of this clonotype. This chain links TRBV5-1 with TRBJ2-7, with unresolved D. Trimming cost V 0 bases and J 3 bases, with 10 bases left between them. The germline V gene encodes CDR1 SGHRS and CDR2 YFSETQ. This CDR3 region has 14 residues. The DNA of the CDR3 is TGCGCCAGCAGCTTGGAACCTACCCGCTACGAGCAGTACTTC. Translated, it gives CASSLEPTRYEQYF.

This clonotype was recorded at least ten times. The chain uses TRBV7-9 and TRBJ2-1, with D hard to call. The ends were cut back, 5 bases at V and 10 bases at J, with 15 bases in the middle. The CDR3 runs 13 residues. The germline V gene has CDR1 SEHNR and CDR2 FQNEAQ (reference sequence). The DNA of the CDR3 is TGTGCCAGCAGCCCCCGTGTCGTCCAGGAGCAGTTCTTC. Translation gives CASSPRVVQEQFF.

This clonotype was seen only a few times. V is TRBV12-3 or TRBV12-4 and J is TRBJ2-1, with 8 bases that match TRBD2. This CDR3 region has 15 residues. V trimming: 6 bases; J trimming: 5 bases; junction bases outside the gene matches: 9. This CDR3 reads CASRRAGLAHNEQFF. CDR3 bases: TGTGCCAGCAGACGGGCCGGACTAGCCCACAATGAGCAGTTCTTC.

This clonotype was seen a handful of times. The chain links TRBV2 to TRBJ1-4; no clear D. Looked up from germline, CDR1 is SNHLY and CDR2 is FYNNEI. With 7 bases removed from V and 6 bases from J, the gap between germline ends came to 12 bases. This CDR3 contains 13 residues. CDR3 protein: CASNVKGYEKLFF. For the CDR3, the DNA is TGTGCCAGCAATGTGAAGGGCTATGAAAAACTGTTTTTT.

The J gene is TRBJ2-1, the V gene TRBV6-5; unclear D gene. Looked up from germline, CDR1 is MNHEY and CDR2 is SVGAGI. V lost 8 bases to trimming and J lost 2 bases, with 13 bases between them. The CDR3 length is 14 residues. The CDR3 sequence: CASGTTNPYNEQFF. CDR3 coding DNA: TGTGCCAGCGGCACTACAAACCCCTACAATGAGCAGTTCTTC.

This clonotype was detected only a few times. This sequence joins TRBV7-9 and TRBJ1-4; D is ambiguous. The CDR3 totals 14 residues. Germline CDR1 reads SEHNR; CDR2 reads FQNEAQ (reference sequence). V was shortened by 4 bases and J by 5 bases, with 11 bases between the two germline ends. CDR3 sequence: CASSYQQINEKLFF. CDR3 DNA: TGTGCCAGCAGCTATCAGCAGATAAATGAAAAACTGTTTTTT.

This clonotype has more than one count but fewer than ten. This sequence joins TRBV18 and TRBJ2-2; possibly TRBD2 for D (5 bases). The CDR3 consists of 14 residues. Germline CDR1 is KGHSH and CDR2 is LQKENI. Trimming removed 3 bases from V and 4 bases from J, with 9 bases in between. The CDR3 DNA reads as TGTGCCAGCTCACCGGGCGGAGGCACCGGGGAGCTGTTTTTT. It encodes CASSPGGGTGELFF.

This clonotype appeared a few times. The J gene is TRBJ2-3, the V gene TRBV28, with D hard to call. CDR1 and CDR2 from the germline V gene are MDHEN and SYDVKM. The CDR3 is 14 residues long. The germline V and J ends were trimmed by 7 bases and 2 bases, with 13 bases remaining between them. The DNA for the CDR3 is TGTGCCAGCAATTCATTGGCCTACACAGATACGCAGTATTTT. Its translation is CASNSLAYTDTQYF. Supplemented by reference TRBV28 and TRBJ2-3, the full variable domain reads DVKVTQSSRYLVKRTGEKVFLECVQDMDHENMFWYRQDPGLGLRLIYFSYDVKMKEKGDIPEGYSVSREKKERFSLILESASTNQTSMYLCASNSLAYTDTQYFGPGTRLTVL.

The chain recombines TRBV29-1 with TRBJ2-1; either TRBD1 or TRBD2 may fit D (5 bases each). The CDR3 sequence is 12 residues long. Trimming took off 1 base at V and 6 bases at J, with 7 bases between the two ends. CDR1 SQVTM and CDR2 ANQGSEA come from the germline V gene. The CDR3, as DNA: TGCAGCGTTGAAGCTGGGGGCAATGAGCAGTTCTTC. Amino acids: CSVEAGGNEQFF.

This chain links TRBV10-3 with TRBJ1-2, with TRBD1 as a possible D gene (5 bases). Deletions cut 2 bases from V and 5 bases from J, with 6 bases between. The CDR3 totals 12 residues. Germline-derived CDR1 and CDR2 are ENHRY and SYGVKD. The CDR3 here is CAISEAGYGYTF. CDR3 bases: TGTGCCATCAGTGAGGCAGGGTATGGCTACACCTTC.

The V call is TRBV12-3 or TRBV12-4, the J call TRBJ2-1; TRBD2 agrees at 11 bases. Trimming removed 3 bases from V and 4 bases from J; junction bases left unmatched: 5. CDR3 size: 16 residues. CDR3 sequence reads: CASSFLAGGPYNEQFF. In DNA form, the CDR3 reads TGTGCCAGCAGTTTTTTAGCGGGAGGGCCGTACAATGAGCAGTTCTTC.

This clonotype was detected a few times. The V gene is TRBV11-2, the J gene TRBJ1-5, with TRBD1 as a possible D gene (6 bases). The V gene lost 4 bases and the J gene lost 6 bases, with 13 bases spanning the gap. Germline lookup yields CDR1 SGHAT and CDR2 FQNNGV. The CDR3 runs to 14 residues. The CDR3: CASSSEGHRQPQHF. The CDR3 DNA sequence: TGTGCCAGCAGCTCAGAGGGACACCGTCAGCCCCAGCATTTT.

This clonotype was seen ten or more times. The rearrangement uses TRBV2 and TRBJ2-3, with 7 bases identical to TRBD2. Germline V CDR1 and CDR2: SNHLY, FYNNEI. The length of the CDR3 is 15 residues. The ends lost 4 bases at V and 2 bases at J; junction bases unmatched: 6. CDR3 coding DNA: TGTGCCAGCAGTGGCTCTAGCGGCCACACAGATACGCAGTATTTT. Amino acid sequence: CASSGSSGHTDTQYF.

This clonotype was recorded many times. The chain has TRBV5-1 and TRBJ1-4, with no clear D. The germline V and J ends were trimmed by 1 base and 0 bases, with 4 bases remaining between them. Germline loops: CDR1 SGHRS, CDR2 YFSETQ. The CDR3 is made up of 14 amino acids. CDR3 DNA: TGCGCCAGCAGCTTGAGTGCAACTAATGAAAAACTGTTTTTT. Translating gives CASSLSATNEKLFF.

The chain carries TRBV12-3 or TRBV12-4 and TRBJ2-5, with a weak D call TRBD2 (6 bases). The germline V and J ends were trimmed by 5 bases and 8 bases, with 15 bases remaining between them. The CDR3 totals 13 residues. The CDR3, as DNA: TGTGCCAGCAGTCCGGGACTGGAGAGAACCCAGTACTTC. Protein sequence: CASSPGLERTQYF.